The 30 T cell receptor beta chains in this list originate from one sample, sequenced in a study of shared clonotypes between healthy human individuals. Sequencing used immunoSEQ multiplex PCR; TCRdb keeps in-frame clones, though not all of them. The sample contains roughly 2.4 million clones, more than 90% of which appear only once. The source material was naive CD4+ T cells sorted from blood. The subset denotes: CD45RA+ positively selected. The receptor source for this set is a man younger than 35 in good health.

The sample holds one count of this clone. The CDR3, as DNA: TGTGCCAGCAGCTTAAGCGGACTAGCGTCCCAGCGGGGCACAGATACGCAGTATTTT. Residues: CASSLSGLASQRGTDTQYF. The chain is built from TRBV7-8 and TRBJ2-3; 9 bases are a match to TRBD2. The germline CDR1 and CDR2 sequences are SGHVS and FQNEAQ. V trimming: 2 bases; J trimming: 1 base; junction bases outside the gene matches: 13. CDR3 length equals 19 residues.

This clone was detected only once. CDR3 nucleotides: TGCGCCAGCAGCCAAGACCCCTCCTTAAGGGGGCGCAGCACAGATACGCAGTATTTT. The encoded protein is CASSQDPSLRGRSTDTQYF. V usage is TRBV4-1 and J usage is TRBJ2-3; TRBD1 aligns across 7 bases. With V trimmed by 0 bases and J by 0 bases, 12 bases remained unmatched. CDR1 and CDR2 (germline): MGHRA, YSYEKL. The CDR3 contains 19 residues.

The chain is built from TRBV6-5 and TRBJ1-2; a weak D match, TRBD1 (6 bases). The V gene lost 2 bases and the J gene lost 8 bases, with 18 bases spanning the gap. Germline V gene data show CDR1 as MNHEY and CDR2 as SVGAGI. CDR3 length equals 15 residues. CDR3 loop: CASSYQMGQSGGYTF. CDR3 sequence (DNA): TGTGCCAGCAGTTACCAGATGGGACAATCTGGGGGCTACACCTTC.

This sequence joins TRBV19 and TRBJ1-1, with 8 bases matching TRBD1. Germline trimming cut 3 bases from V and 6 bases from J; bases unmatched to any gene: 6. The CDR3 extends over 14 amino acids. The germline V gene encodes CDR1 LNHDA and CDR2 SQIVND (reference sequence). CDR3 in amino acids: CASSIQGARSEAFF. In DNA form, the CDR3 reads TGTGCCAGTAGTATTCAGGGGGCAAGATCTGAAGCTTTCTTT.

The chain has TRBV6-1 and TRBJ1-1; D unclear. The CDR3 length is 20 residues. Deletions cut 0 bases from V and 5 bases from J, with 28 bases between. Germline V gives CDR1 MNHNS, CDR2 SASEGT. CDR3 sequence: CASSEAFMGFGQAIRTEAFF. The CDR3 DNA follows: TGTGCCAGCAGTGAAGCTTTTATGGGTTTCGGGCAGGCCATTAGGACTGAAGCTTTCTTT.

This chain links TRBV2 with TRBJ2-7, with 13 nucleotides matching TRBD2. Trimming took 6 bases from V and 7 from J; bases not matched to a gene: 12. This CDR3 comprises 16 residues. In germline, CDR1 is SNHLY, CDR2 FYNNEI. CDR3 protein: CASRHYRTSGGYEQYF. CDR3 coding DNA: TGTGCCAGCAGACACTATCGGACTAGCGGGGGCTATGAGCAGTACTTC.

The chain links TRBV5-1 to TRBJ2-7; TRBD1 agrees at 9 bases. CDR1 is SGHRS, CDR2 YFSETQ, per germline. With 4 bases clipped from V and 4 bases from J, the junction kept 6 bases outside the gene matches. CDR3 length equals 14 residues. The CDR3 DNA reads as TGCGCCAGCAGCGCGGACAGGGGAATATACGAGCAGTACTTC. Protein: CASSADRGIYEQYF.

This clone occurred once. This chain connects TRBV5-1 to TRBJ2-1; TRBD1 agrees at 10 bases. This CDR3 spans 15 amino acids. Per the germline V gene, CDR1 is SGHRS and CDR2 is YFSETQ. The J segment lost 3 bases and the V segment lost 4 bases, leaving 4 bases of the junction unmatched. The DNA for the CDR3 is TGCGCCAGCAGCATCGACAGGGGGCTCTACAATGAGCAGTTCTTC. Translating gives CASSIDRGLYNEQFF.

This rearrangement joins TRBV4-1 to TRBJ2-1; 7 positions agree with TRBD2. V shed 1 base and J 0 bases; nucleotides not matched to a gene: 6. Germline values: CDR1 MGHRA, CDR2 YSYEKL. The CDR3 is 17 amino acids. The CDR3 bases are TGCGCCAGCAGCCAAGTGGGGGGGAGAAGCTCCTACAATGAGCAGTTCTTC. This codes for CASSQVGGRSSYNEQFF.

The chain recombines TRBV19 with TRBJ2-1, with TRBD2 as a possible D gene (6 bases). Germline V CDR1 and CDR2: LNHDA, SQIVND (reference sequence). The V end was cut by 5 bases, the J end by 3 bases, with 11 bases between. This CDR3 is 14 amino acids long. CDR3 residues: CASSRSSVYNEQFF. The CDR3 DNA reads TGTGCCAGTAGTCGGTCTAGCGTCTACAATGAGCAGTTCTTC.

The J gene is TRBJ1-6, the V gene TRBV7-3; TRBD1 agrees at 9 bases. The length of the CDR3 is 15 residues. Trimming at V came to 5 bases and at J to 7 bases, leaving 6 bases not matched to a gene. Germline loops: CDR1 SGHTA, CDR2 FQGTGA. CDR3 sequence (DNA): TGTGCCAGCAGCGCCGGACAGGGGAGGAATTCACCCCTCCACTTT. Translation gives CASSAGQGRNSPLHF.

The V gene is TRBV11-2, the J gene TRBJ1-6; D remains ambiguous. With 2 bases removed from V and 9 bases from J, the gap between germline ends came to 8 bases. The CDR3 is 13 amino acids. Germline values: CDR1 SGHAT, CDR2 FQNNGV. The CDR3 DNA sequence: TGTGCCAGCAGCTTATCGGATATTTCACCCCTCCACTTT. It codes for CASSLSDISPLHF.

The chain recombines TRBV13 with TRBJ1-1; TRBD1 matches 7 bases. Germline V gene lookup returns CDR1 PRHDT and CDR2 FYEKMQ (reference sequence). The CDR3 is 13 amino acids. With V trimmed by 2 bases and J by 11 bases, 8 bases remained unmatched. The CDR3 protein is CASSLFTGVGAFF. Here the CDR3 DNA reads TGTGCCAGCAGCTTATTTACAGGGGTGGGTGCTTTCTTT.

CDR3 protein: CASSYGITEAFF. CDR3 coding DNA: TGTGCCAGCAGTTACGGTATTACTGAAGCTTTCTTT. The chain uses TRBV6-6 and TRBJ1-1; D unresolved. Trimming pared 2 bases from V and 5 bases from J, leaving 6 bases between. The CDR3 totals 12 residues. The germline V gene encodes CDR1 MNHNY and CDR2 SVGAGI (reference sequence).

The CDR3 spells CASRGTYNEQFF. The CDR3 DNA is TGTGCCAGCAGAGGAACCTACAATGAGCAGTTCTTC. The V call is TRBV7-2, the J call TRBJ2-1; D unresolved. Germline lookup yields CDR1 SGHTA and CDR2 FQGNSA. V was shortened by 6 bases and J by 2 bases, with 5 bases between the two germline ends. The CDR3 covers 12 residues.

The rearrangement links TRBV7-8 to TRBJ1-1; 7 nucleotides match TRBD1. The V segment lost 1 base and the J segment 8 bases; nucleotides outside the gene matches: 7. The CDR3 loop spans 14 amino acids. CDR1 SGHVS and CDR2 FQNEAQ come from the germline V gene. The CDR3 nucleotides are TGTGCCAGCAGCTTAGGGACAGGAGGTTTAGAAGCTTTCTTT. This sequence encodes CASSLGTGGLEAFF.

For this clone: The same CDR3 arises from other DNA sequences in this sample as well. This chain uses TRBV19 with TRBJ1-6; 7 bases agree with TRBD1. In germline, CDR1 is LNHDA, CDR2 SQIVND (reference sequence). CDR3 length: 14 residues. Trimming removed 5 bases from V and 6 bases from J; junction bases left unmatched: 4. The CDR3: CASSPTGINSPLHF. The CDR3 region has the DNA TGTGCCAGTAGTCCGACAGGGATTAATTCACCCCTCCACTTT. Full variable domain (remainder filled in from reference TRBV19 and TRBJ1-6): DGGITQSPKYLFRKEGQNVTLSCEQNLNHDAMYWYRQDPGQGLRLIYYSQIVNDFQKGDIAEGYSVSREKKESFPLTVTSAQKNPTAFYLCASSPTGINSPLHFGNGTRLTVT.

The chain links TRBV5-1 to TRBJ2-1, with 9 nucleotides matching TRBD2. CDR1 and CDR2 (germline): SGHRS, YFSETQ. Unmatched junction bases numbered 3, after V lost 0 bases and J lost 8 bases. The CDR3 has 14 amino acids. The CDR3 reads CASSLEGLAYEQFF. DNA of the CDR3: TGCGCCAGCAGCTTGGAGGGACTAGCTTATGAGCAGTTCTTC. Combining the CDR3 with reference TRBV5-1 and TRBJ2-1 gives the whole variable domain KAGVTQTPRYLIKTRGQQVTLSCSPISGHRSVSWYQQTPGQGLQFLFEYFSETQRNKGNFPGRFSGRQFSNSRSEMNVSTLELGDSALYLCASSLEGLAYEQFFGPGTRLTVL.

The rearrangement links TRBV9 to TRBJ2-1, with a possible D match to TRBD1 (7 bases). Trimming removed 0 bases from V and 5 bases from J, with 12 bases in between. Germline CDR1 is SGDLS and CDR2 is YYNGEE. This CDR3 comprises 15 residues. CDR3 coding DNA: TGTGCCAGCAGCGTAGCAGGGGGGAGGAACAATGAGCAGTTCTTC. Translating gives CASSVAGGRNNEQFF.

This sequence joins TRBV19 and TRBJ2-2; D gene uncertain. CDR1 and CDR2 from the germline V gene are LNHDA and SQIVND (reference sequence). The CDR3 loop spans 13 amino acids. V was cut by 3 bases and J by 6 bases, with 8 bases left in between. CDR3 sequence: CASSMGEAGELFF. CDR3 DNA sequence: TGTGCCAGTAGTATGGGTGAAGCCGGGGAGCTGTTTTTT.

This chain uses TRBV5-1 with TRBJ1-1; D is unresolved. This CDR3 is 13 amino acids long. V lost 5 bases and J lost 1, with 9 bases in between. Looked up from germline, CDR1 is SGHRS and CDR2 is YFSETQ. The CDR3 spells CASSSQSNTEAFF. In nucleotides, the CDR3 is TGCGCCAGCAGTTCCCAGTCGAACACTGAAGCTTTCTTT.

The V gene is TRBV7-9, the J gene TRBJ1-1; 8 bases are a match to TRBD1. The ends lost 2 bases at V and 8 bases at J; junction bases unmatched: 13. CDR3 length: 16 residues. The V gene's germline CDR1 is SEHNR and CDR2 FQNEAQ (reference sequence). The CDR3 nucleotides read TGTGCCAGCAGCTTAAACGACAGAGGGACAGGACTAGAAGCTTTCTTT. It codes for CASSLNDRGTGLEAFF.

The CDR3 nucleotides read TGTGCCAGCTCAGAACGGGGGAGACCAAACACTGAAGCTTTCTTT. Translated: CASSERGRPNTEAFF. The rearrangement links TRBV18 to TRBJ1-1; D is perhaps TRBD1 (5 bases). This CDR3 has 15 residues. Trimming cost V 5 bases and J 2 bases, with 15 bases left between them. CDR1 is KGHSH, CDR2 LQKENI, per germline.

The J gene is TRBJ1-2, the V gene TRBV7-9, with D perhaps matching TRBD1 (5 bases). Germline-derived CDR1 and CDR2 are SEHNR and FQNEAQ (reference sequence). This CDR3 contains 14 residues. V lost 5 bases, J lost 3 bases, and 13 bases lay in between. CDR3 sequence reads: CASSQTRADYGYTF. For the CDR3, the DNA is TGTGCCAGCAGCCAAACCAGGGCAGACTATGGCTACACCTTC.

DNA for the CDR3: TGTGCCAGCAGCTTAGCAATTCTCTATGGCTACACCTTC. Protein sequence: CASSLAILYGYTF. The gene calls are TRBV7-8 and TRBJ1-2, with D hard to call. The V gene's germline CDR1 is SGHVS and CDR2 FQNEAQ. This CDR3 has 13 amino acids. V lost 0 bases and J 4 bases, leaving 6 bases between the germline ends.

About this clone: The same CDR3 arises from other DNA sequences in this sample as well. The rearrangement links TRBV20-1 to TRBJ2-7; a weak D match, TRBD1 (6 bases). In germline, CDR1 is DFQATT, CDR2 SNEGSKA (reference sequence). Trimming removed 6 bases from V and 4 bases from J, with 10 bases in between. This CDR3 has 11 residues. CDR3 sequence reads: CSAQQGYEQYF. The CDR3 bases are TGCAGTGCCCAACAGGGATACGAGCAGTACTTC.

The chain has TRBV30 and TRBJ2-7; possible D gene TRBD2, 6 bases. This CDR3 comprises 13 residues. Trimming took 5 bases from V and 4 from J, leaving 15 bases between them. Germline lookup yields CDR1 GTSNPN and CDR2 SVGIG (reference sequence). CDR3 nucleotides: TGTGCCTGGGCGCAGGGACTGAAATACGAGCAGTACTTC. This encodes CAWAQGLKYEQYF.

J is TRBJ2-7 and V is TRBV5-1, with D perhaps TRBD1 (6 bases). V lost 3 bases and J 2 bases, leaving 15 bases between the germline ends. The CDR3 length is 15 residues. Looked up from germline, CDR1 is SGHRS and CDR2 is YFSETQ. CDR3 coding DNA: TGCGCCAGCAGCTCCCAACAGGGTAGGGCCTACGAGCAGTACTTC. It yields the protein CASSSQQGRAYEQYF.

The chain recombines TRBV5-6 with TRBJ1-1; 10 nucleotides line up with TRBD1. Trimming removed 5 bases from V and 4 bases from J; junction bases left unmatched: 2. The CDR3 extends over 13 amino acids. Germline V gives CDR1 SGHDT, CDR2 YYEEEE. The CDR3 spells CASRWTGGTEAFF. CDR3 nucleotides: TGTGCCAGCAGATGGACAGGGGGCACTGAAGCTTTCTTT. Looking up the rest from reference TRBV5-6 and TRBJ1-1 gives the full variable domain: DAGVTQSPTHLIKTRGQQVTLRCSPKSGHDTVSWYQQALGQGPQFIFQYYEEEERQRGNFPDRFSGHQFPNYSSELNVNALLLGDSALYLCASRWTGGTEAFFGQGTRLTVV.

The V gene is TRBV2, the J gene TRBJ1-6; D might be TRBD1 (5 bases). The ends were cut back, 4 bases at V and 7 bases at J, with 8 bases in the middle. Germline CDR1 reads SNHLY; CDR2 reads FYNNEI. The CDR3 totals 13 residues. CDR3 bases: TGTGCCAGCAGTGTCCGGGGGAATTCACCCCTCCACTTT. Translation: CASSVRGNSPLHF.